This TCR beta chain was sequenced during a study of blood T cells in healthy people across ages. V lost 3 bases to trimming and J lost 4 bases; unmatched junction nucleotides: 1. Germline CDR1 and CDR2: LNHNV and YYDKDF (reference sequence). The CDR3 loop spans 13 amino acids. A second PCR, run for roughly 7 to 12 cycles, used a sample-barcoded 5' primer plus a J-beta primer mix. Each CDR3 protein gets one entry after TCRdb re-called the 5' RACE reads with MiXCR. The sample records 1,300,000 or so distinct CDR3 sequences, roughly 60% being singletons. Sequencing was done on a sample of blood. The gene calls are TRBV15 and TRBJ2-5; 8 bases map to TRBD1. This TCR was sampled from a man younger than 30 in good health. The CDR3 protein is CATSSRGRETQYF. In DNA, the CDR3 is TGTGCCACCAGCAGCAGGGGGCGAGAGACCCAGTACTTC.